This T cell receptor (beta chain) was documented in a study of blood T cell repertoires in COVID-19. About the research overall: T cells, B-cell-depleted T cells, or PBMCs provided the cDNA or gDNA that served as material.

Trimming pared 6 bases from V and 3 bases from J, leaving 12 bases between. The CDR3 length is 13 residues. Germline V gene lookup returns CDR1 ENHRY and CDR2 SYGVKD. This clone was seen more than once but under ten times. In the authors' workflow: Amplifying reference gene primers gave estimates of nucleated cell counts. This table comes from immunoSEQ multiplex PCR, and its TCRdb copy is limited to in-frame clones, with some not included. That table supplies the V and J calls and clone size; D and trimming were determined from the DNA. The sample records just over 90,000 clones, approximately 86% being singletons.

The sequence was obtained from an elderly woman with acute or convalescent COVID-19. Sequencing used peripheral blood. The genes are TRBV10-3 and TRBJ2-7; D remains ambiguous. Here the CDR3 reads CAISSRSIYEQYF. CDR3 in DNA: TGTGCCATCAGCTCCCGGAGCATCTACGAGCAGTACTTC.